Listed below are T cell receptor beta chains from one sample, sequenced in a study of cytomegalovirus exposure and HLA in healthy donors. The table came from immunoSEQ multiplex PCR; TCRdb's copy has only in-frame clones and leaves some out. The profile shows about 150,000 clones, roughly 80% of them singletons. Sequenced: PBMCs. These receptors were obtained from a woman between 40 and 50 years old in good health and CMV-seronegative. Both conserved end residues are part of each CDR3. D genes are given only for firm matches. Size is stated for part of the rows, as once, few or many counts, or as a class when the clone is expanded.

D	V	J	length	size	CDR3	DNA
TRBD1	TRBV11-2	TRBJ1-4	16	.	CASSLRGFGSNEKLFF	TGTGCCAGCAGCCTCAGGGGGTTCGGGTCTAATGAAAAACTGTTTTTT
.	TRBV28	TRBJ1-6	11	.	CATDSNSPLHF	TGTGCTACCGACTCAAATTCACCCCTCCACTTT
.	TRBV18	TRBJ1-1	15	.	CASSPASQMNTEAFF	TGTGCCAGCTCACCCGCGAGTCAAATGAACACTGAAGCTTTCTTT
TRBD2	TRBV4-1	TRBJ2-3	16	.	CASSPRGSGGTDTQYF	TGCGCCAGCAGCCCACGGGGTAGCGGGGGCACAGATACGCAGTATTTT
.	TRBV5-6	TRBJ2-2	17	.	CASSLGVLGRGTGELFF	TGTGCCAGCAGCTTGGGAGTGCTGGGGCGGGGCACCGGGGAGCTGTTTTTT
TRBD1	TRBV6-5	TRBJ1-2	12	.	CASGQGPYGYTF	TGTGCCAGCGGACAGGGACCCTATGGCTACACCTTC
TRBD2	TRBV5-4	TRBJ2-1	18	.	CASSATSRFGGVYNEQFF	TGTGCCAGCAGCGCTACCAGTAGGTTTGGGGGGGTGTACAATGAGCAGTTCTTC
.	TRBV6-1	TRBJ2-2	12	.	CASGFDSGELFF	TGTGCCAGCGGGTTCGACTCCGGGGAGCTGTTTTTT
.	TRBV29-1	TRBJ1-2	15	.	CSVENRDTGSGGYTF	TGCAGCGTTGAAAACAGGGATACGGGAAGTGGTGGCTACACCTTC
.	TRBV19	TRBJ1-2	17	.	CASSNYRDAVANYGYTF	TGTGCCAGTAGTAACTACAGGGATGCCGTAGCTAACTATGGCTACACCTTC
.	TRBV13	TRBJ1-2	14	once	CASSSGQGNYGYTF	TGTGCCAGCAGCTCCGGCCAGGGAAACTATGGCTACACCTTC
TRBD1	TRBV6-6	TRBJ1-2	11	.	CASLQGAGYTF	TGTGCCAGCCTACAGGGGGCAGGCTACACCTTC
.	TRBV6-5	TRBJ2-1	13	.	CASSYYRADEQFF	TGTGCCAGCAGTTATTACAGGGCGGATGAGCAGTTCTTC
.	TRBV5-1	TRBJ1-5	15	.	CASSFGTSSNQPQHF	TGCGCCAGCAGCTTTGGGACTTCTAGCAATCAGCCCCAGCATTTT
TRBD1	TRBV28	TRBJ1-4	12	.	CATGTVNEKLFF	TGTGCCACCGGGACAGTCAATGAAAAACTGTTTTTT
.	TRBV5-1	TRBJ1-1	15	.	CASSLLTRGGTEAFF	TGCGCCAGCAGCCTACTTACACGGGGGGGAACTGAAGCTTTCTTT
.	TRBV30	TRBJ1-1	13	.	CAWSPSRGLAAFF	TGTGCCTGGAGCCCCAGTCGGGGGTTAGCTGCTTTCTTT
.	TRBV5-1	TRBJ2-2	14	few	CASSPDSLTGELFF	TGCGCCAGCAGCCCTGACAGTCTCACCGGGGAGCTGTTTTTT
TRBD1	TRBV10-3	TRBJ1-2	15	.	CAISVRGQGQGGYTF	TGTGCCATCAGTGTACGGGGACAGGGGCAAGGTGGCTACACCTTC
TRBD2	TRBV6-4	TRBJ2-1	15	few	CASSDSGGGPNEQFF	TGTGCCAGCAGTGACTCTGGGGGAGGGCCCAATGAGCAGTTCTTC
.	TRBV30	TRBJ1-1	14	.	CAWSVGGRYTEAFF	TGTGCCTGGAGTGTAGGAGGGCGTTACACTGAAGCTTTCTTT
TRBD1	TRBV19	TRBJ1-4	15	few	CASTSPGGAEEKLFF	TGTGCCAGTACATCACCAGGGGGCGCGGAGGAAAAACTGTTTTTT
.	TRBV6-7	TRBJ2-3	15	.	CASHAPGYRADTQYF	TGTGCCAGCCACGCGCCGGGTTACAGGGCCGATACGCAGTATTTT
TRBD2	TRBV7-2	TRBJ2-7	16	.	CASSPHYSGGIYEQYF	TGTGCCAGCAGCCCTCACTATAGCGGGGGGATTTACGAGCAGTACTTC
.	TRBV15	TRBJ1-5	14	.	CATSIDYSNQPQHF	TGTGCCACCAGCATAGATTATAGCAATCAGCCCCAGCATTTT
.	TRBV5-1	TRBJ2-7	14	many	CASSLEQGVYEQYF	TGCGCCAGCAGCTTGGAACAGGGCGTCTACGAGCAGTACTTC
.	TRBV6-1	TRBJ1-2	16	once	CASSEEKASALYGYTF	TGTGCCAGCAGTGAAGAGAAGGCCAGCGCGCTATATGGCTACACCTTC
.	TRBV9	TRBJ1-1	15	.	CASSVYGGMNTEAFF	TGTGCCAGCAGCGTATACGGAGGGATGAACACTGAAGCTTTCTTT
TRBD2	TRBV5-1	TRBJ2-5	15	.	CASSLGTSGQETQYF	TGCGCCAGCAGCTTAGGGACTAGCGGGCAAGAGACCCAGTACTTC
TRBD2	TRBV5-1	TRBJ2-3	24	.	CASSLDPGTSKGIIGFVGTDTQYF	TGCGCCAGCAGCTTGGATCCCGGGACTAGCAAGGGAATTATAGGGTTCGTTGGCACAGATACGCAGTATTTT
TRBD1	TRBV10-3	TRBJ2-7	13	.	CAISQQGSHEQYF	TGTGCCATCAGCCAACAGGGGTCCCACGAGCAGTACTTC
TRBD1	TRBV6-1	TRBJ1-3	15	.	CASRDDRARGNTIYF	TGTGCCAGCAGAGACGACAGGGCTAGAGGAAACACCATATATTTT
.	TRBV6-1	TRBJ2-3	15	.	CASSPGAGDTDTQYF	TGTGCCAGCAGCCCAGGGGCTGGGGACACAGATACGCAGTATTTT
.	TRBV7-8	TRBJ2-2	15	.	CASSLVGGRGGELFF	TGTGCCAGCAGCTTAGTCGGGGGGCGCGGCGGGGAGCTGTTTTTT
TRBD1	TRBV6-6	TRBJ1-2	14	few	CASLGTGWNYGYTF	TGTGCCAGCCTCGGGACAGGGTGGAACTATGGCTACACCTTC
.	TRBV4-1	TRBJ1-2	16	.	CASSQEAQKGRGGYTF	TGCGCCAGCAGCCAAGAGGCCCAGAAAGGGAGAGGTGGCTACACCTTC
.	TRBV5-6	TRBJ1-5	17	few	CASSLAGTRYSNQPQHF	TGTGCCAGCAGCTTGGCCGGTACCCGCTATAGCAATCAGCCCCAGCATTTT
TRBD1	TRBV5-4	TRBJ1-2	16	.	CASSLVMAGGSYGYTF	TGTGCCAGCAGCTTGGTAATGGCAGGGGGTAGCTATGGCTACACCTTC
TRBD1	TRBV7-8	TRBJ1-6	16	.	CASRTGQAFYNSPLHF	TGTGCCAGTCGGACAGGGCAGGCCTTTTATAATTCACCCCTCCACTTT
.	TRBV4-1	TRBJ2-2	13	.	CASSQHGAGELFF	TGCGCCAGCAGCCAACACGGGGCCGGGGAGCTGTTTTTT
TRBD1	TRBV12-5	TRBJ1-2	19	.	CASGFLSGQGLGKSYGYTF	TGTGCTAGTGGTTTTTTGTCGGGACAGGGCCTCGGTAAAAGCTATGGCTACACCTTC
.	TRBV30	TRBJ2-1	12	.	CASSGLNNEQFF	TGTGCCTCCTCAGGCCTCAACAATGAGCAGTTCTTC
.	TRBV12-2	TRBJ2-1	15	.	CASRFRTSGGYEQFF	TGTGCAAGTCGCTTCCGGACTAGCGGGGGCTATGAGCAGTTCTTC
.	TRBV6-5	TRBJ2-3	14	.	CASSARQGGDTQYF	TGTGCCAGCAGCGCCCGGCAGGGGGGAGATACGCAGTATTTT
TRBD2	TRBV5-1	TRBJ2-2	15	.	CASSLSGGNTGELFF	TGCGCCAGCAGCTTGTCGGGGGGGAACACCGGGGAGCTGTTTTTT
.	TRBV15	TRBJ1-5	14	once	CATSRQGGYQPQHF	TGTGCCACCAGCAGACAGGGAGGCTATCAGCCCCAGCATTTT
TRBD1	TRBV23-1	TRBJ1-5	20	.	CASSQIDEVLGGAGNQPQHF	TGCGCCAGCAGTCAAATAGATGAGGTATTAGGGGGCGCCGGCAATCAGCCCCAGCATTTT
.	TRBV27	TRBJ2-5	11	.	CASSGKETQYF	TGTGCCAGCAGCGGGAAAGAGACCCAGTACTTC
.	TRBV7-9	TRBJ1-1	13	.	CASIPYGGTEAFF	TGTGCCAGCATCCCTTACGGGGGAACTGAAGCTTTCTTT
.	TRBV11-2	TRBJ2-7	14	.	CASSLGLATYEQYF	TGTGCCAGCAGTCTTGGGCTAGCGACCTACGAGCAGTACTTC
.	TRBV5-1	TRBJ2-5	14	.	CASSRAEGKETQYF	TGCGCCAGCAGCCGGGCTGAGGGAAAAGAGACCCAGTACTTC
.	TRBV28	TRBJ1-3	12	.	CASSFRGNTIYF	TGTGCCAGCAGTTTCCGGGGAAACACCATATATTTT
.	TRBV28	TRBJ1-2	13	once	CASRRTGYYGYTF	TGTGCCAGCAGACGGACTGGGTACTATGGCTACACCTTC
.	TRBV5-1	TRBJ2-1	15	.	CASSPLSPADNEQFF	TGCGCCAGCAGCCCCTTAAGTCCCGCGGACAATGAGCAGTTCTTC
.	TRBV5-1	TRBJ1-4	16	.	CASRKVGGVTNEKLFF	TGCGCCAGCCGCAAAGTCGGGGGAGTTACTAATGAAAAACTGTTTTTT
TRBD1	TRBV2	TRBJ1-1	14	.	CASSALTGDTEAFF	TGTGCCAGCAGTGCCTTGACAGGGGACACTGAAGCTTTCTTT
.	TRBV5-4	TRBJ2-5	16	few	CASSLDNFDSRETQYF	TGTGCCAGCAGCTTGGACAACTTCGACTCGAGAGAGACCCAGTACTTC
.	TRBV5-4	TRBJ2-1	14	.	CASSQEPSYNEQFF	TGTGCCAGCAGCCAAGAGCCATCCTACAATGAGCAGTTCTTC
TRBD1	TRBV6-5	TRBJ1-2	14	.	CASSYGTASYGYTF	TGTGCCAGCAGTTACGGGACAGCTTCCTATGGCTACACCTTC